This TCR beta chain was recorded in a study of a mutant IDH1 vaccine in newly diagnosed glioma. This clone has only a few counts. Its antigen is unknown. Per germline, CDR1 SGHTA and CDR2 FQGNSA. The CDR3 spans 17 residues. Trimming at V came to 1 base and at J to 0 bases, leaving 8 bases not matched to a gene. Produced via immunoSEQ multiplex PCR; TCRdb's table is partial and in-frame only. The data show 30,000 to 35,000 clones, roughly 56% seen once. Documented time point: week 5, during vaccination. Topical imiquimod was applied with each vaccine dose, which held 300 ug of mutant IDH1 20-mer peptide.

The J gene is TRBJ2-7, the V gene TRBV7-2; 8 positions agree with TRBD1. The source is a woman aged 18-30 years with glioma. The sequencing used PBMCs, collected from a glioma patient whose treatment included an IDH1 peptide vaccine. CDR3 region: CASSLVVGTGRSYEQYF. The CDR3 nucleotides are TGTGCCAGCAGCTTAGTTGTCGGGACAGGCCGCTCCTACGAGCAGTACTTC.